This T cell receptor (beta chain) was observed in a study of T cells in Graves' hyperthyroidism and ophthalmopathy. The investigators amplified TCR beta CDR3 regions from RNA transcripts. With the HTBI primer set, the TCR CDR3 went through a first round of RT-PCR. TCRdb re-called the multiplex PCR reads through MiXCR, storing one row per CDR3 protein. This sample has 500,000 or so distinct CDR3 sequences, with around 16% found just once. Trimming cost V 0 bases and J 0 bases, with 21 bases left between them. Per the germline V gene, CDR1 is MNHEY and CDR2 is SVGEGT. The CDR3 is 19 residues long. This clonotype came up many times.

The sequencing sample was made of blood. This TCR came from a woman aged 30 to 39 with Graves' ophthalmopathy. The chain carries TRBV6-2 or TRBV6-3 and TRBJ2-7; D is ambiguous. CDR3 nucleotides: TGTGCCAGCAGTTACTCGATTGCCTCACAAGCGCTAGTCTCCTACGAGCAGTACTTC. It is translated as CASSYSIASQALVSYEQYF.